These T cell receptor beta chains were read from a single sample in a study of shared clonotypes between healthy human individuals. Generated by immunoSEQ multiplex PCR, the TCRdb table keeps only in-frame clones and is missing some. The profile shows about a million clones, roughly 72% of them singletons. The sample was memory CD4+ T cells sorted from blood. The receptor set was obtained from a man aged 18 to 30 in good health. Both conserved end residues are part of each CDR3. The D gene is left open where the match is weak. Clone size appears in some rows only: once, few, many, or a class for an expanded clone.

cdr3_length	v_call	clone_size	d_call	j_call	cdr3_aa	cdr3_nt
18	TRBV4-1	.	.	TRBJ1-1	CASSQEAQARGLNTEAFF	TGCGCCAGCAGCCAAGAGGCCCAGGCCCGAGGGTTGAACACTGAAGCTTTCTTT
13	TRBV5-1	.	.	TRBJ1-2	CASSGQPFYGYTF	TGCGCCAGCAGCGGACAGCCCTTCTATGGCTACACCTTC
14	TRBV7-6	few	.	TRBJ1-4	CASSLVLGDEKLFF	TGTGCCAGCAGCTTAGTATTGGGGGATGAAAAACTGTTTTTT
17	TRBV4-1	.	TRBD1	TRBJ2-7	CASSQSKTGQGAYEQYF	TGCGCCAGCAGCCAAAGTAAGACTGGACAGGGGGCCTACGAGCAGTACTTC
14	TRBV27	.	TRBD1	TRBJ2-7	CASSFTGGPYEQYF	TGTGCCAGCAGCTTTACAGGGGGACCCTACGAGCAGTACTTC
17	TRBV7-2	.	.	TRBJ2-2	CASTQLGLGGGTGELFF	TGTGCCAGCACCCAATTGGGTTTGGGGGGTGGCACCGGGGAGCTGTTTTTT
16	TRBV11-2	.	TRBD1	TRBJ2-3	CASSLGTGTLIRQQYF	TGTGCCAGCAGCCTCGGGACAGGAACCCTGATAAGACAGCAGTATTTT
14	TRBV7-8	.	.	TRBJ1-1	CASSLAFPNTEAFF	TGTGCCAGCAGCTTAGCTTTCCCGAACACTGAAGCTTTCTTT
12	TRBV11-3	.	.	TRBJ2-1	CASSFGTDEQFF	TGTGCCAGCAGCTTCGGGACGGATGAGCAGTTCTTC
14	TRBV7-9	few	TRBD1	TRBJ1-4	CASSFGQGAEKLFF	TGTGCCAGCAGCTTCGGACAGGGGGCGGAAAAACTGTTTTTT
13	TRBV6-1	.	TRBD1	TRBJ1-2	CASRDRGLGGYTF	TGTGCCAGCAGGGACAGGGGGCTGGGTGGCTACACCTTC
13	TRBV10-3	.	TRBD1	TRBJ2-1	CAIGDRDYNEQFF	TGTGCCATCGGGGACAGGGACTACAATGAGCAGTTCTTC
15	TRBV4-3	.	TRBD2	TRBJ2-7	CASSQDLADRTEQYF	TGCGCCAGCAGCCAAGATCTAGCGGACCGTACCGAGCAGTACTTC
17	TRBV7-8	.	.	TRBJ1-2	CASSLDSTGIRNYGYTF	TGTGCCAGCAGCTTAGACTCGACAGGAATCCGTAACTATGGCTACACCTTC
15	TRBV2	.	TRBD1	TRBJ2-2	CASTETGSGTGELFF	TGTGCCAGCACCGAGACAGGGAGTGGCACCGGGGAGCTGTTTTTT
13	TRBV2	.	.	TRBJ2-7	CASNTRGAAEQYF	TGTGCCAGCAATACAAGGGGGGCCGCCGAGCAGTACTTC